This entry lists 14 T cell receptor beta chains sequenced from one sample in a study of blood T cell repertoires in COVID-19. Repertoires were generated with immunoSEQ multiplex PCR, while TCRdb's copy carries only in-frame clones and drops some. The table has 250,000 to 400,000 clones, roughly 88% seen once. Material: peripheral blood. These receptors all come from a woman aged 25 to 39 with COVID-19, enrolled during active disease.

The J gene is TRBJ2-2, the V gene TRBV5-1; 9 bases match TRBD1. This CDR3 is 14 amino acids long. Germline values: CDR1 SGHRS, CDR2 YFSETQ. Trimming at V came to 4 bases and at J to 8 bases, leaving 6 bases not matched to a gene. Written as DNA, the CDR3 is TGCGCCAGCAGCAGGGACAGGGCAACAGGGGAGCTGTTTTTT. Encoded protein: CASSRDRATGELFF.

CDR3: CAWTSRGDQPQHF. The CDR3 DNA reads as TGTGCCTGGACGAGCAGGGGTGATCAGCCCCAGCATTTT. The V and J genes are TRBV30 and TRBJ1-5, with D perhaps TRBD1 (6 bases). Trimming took off 4 bases at V and 5 bases at J, with 12 bases between the two ends. CDR1 is GTSNPN, CDR2 SVGIG, per germline (reference sequence). The CDR3 sequence is 13 residues long. Looking up the rest from reference TRBV30 and TRBJ1-5 gives the full variable domain: SQTIHQWPATLVQPVGSPLSLECTVEGTSNPNLYWYRQAAGRGLQLLFYSVGIGQISSEVPQNLSASRPQDRQFILSSKKLLLSDSGFYLCAWTSRGDQPQHFGDGTRLSIL.

This chain joins TRBV4-2 and TRBJ1-2; weak D call: TRBD1 (6 bases). The V gene's germline CDR1 is LGHNA and CDR2 YNFKEQ. V was shortened by 3 bases and J by 0 bases, with 14 bases between the two germline ends. CDR3 length: 16 residues. CDR3 DNA: TGTGCCAGCAGCCAGGGCCAGGGGCAAGCTAACTATGGCTACACCTTC. Translated: CASSQGQGQANYGYTF.

This CDR3 is CASSVGQNYGYTF. The DNA of the CDR3 is TGTGCCAGCAGCGTCGGACAGAACTATGGCTACACCTTC. V gene TRBV9 combines with J gene TRBJ1-2; weak D call: TRBD1 (6 bases). Germline CDR1 is SGDLS and CDR2 is YYNGEE. This CDR3 region has 13 residues. V lost 2 bases, J lost 2 bases, and 7 bases lay in between. Drawing the rest from reference TRBV9 and TRBJ1-2, the complete variable domain is DSGVTQTPKHLITATGQRVTLRCSPRSGDLSVYWYQQSLDQGLQFLIQYYNGEERAKGNILERFSAQQFPDLHSELNLSSLELGDSALYFCASSVGQNYGYTFGSGTRLTVV.

This CDR3 reads CASSFGQGWGGYTF. In DNA, the CDR3 is TGCGCCAGCAGCTTTGGACAGGGGTGGGGTGGCTACACCTTC. The rearrangement links TRBV5-1 to TRBJ1-2; 9 bases are a match to TRBD1. Losses at the gene ends were 2 bases for V and 7 bases for J; bases not matched to a gene: 6. The CDR3 runs 14 residues. Looked up from germline, CDR1 is SGHRS and CDR2 is YFSETQ. The full variable domain, its missing parts supplied by reference TRBV5-1 and TRBJ1-2, is KAGVTQTPRYLIKTRGQQVTLSCSPISGHRSVSWYQQTPGQGLQFLFEYFSETQRNKGNFPGRFSGRQFSNSRSEMNVSTLELGDSALYLCASSFGQGWGGYTFGSGTRLTVV.

This chain uses TRBV6-4 with TRBJ2-2; D may be TRBD2 (6 bases). The germline V gene encodes CDR1 MRHNA and CDR2 SNTAGT. Trimming took off 2 bases at V and 6 bases at J, with 13 bases between the two ends. The CDR3 is 15 residues long. The CDR3 DNA reads TGTGCCAGCAGTGACCGGGACTTTGGGCCCGGGGAGCTGTTTTTT. Translating gives CASSDRDFGPGELFF.

The rearrangement uses TRBV4-1 and TRBJ1-4; 7 bases agree with TRBD1. The CDR3 extends over 17 amino acids. V shed 5 bases and J 2 bases; nucleotides not matched to a gene: 11. The V gene's germline CDR1 is MGHRA and CDR2 YSYEKL. The CDR3 sequence: CASSLKGAQVTNEKLFF. Written as DNA, the CDR3 is TGCGCCAGCAGCTTAAAGGGGGCACAGGTGACTAATGAAAAACTGTTTTTT.

The chain combines TRBV11-2 with TRBJ2-7; 9 bases line up with TRBD1. V shed 5 bases, J shed 1 base, and the junction held 6 bases outside the gene matches. Germline CDR1 reads SGHAT; CDR2 reads FQNNGV. The CDR3 contains 15 residues. The chain's CDR3 is CASSHPGQGSYEQYF. In DNA, the CDR3 is TGTGCCAGCAGCCACCCGGGACAGGGTTCCTACGAGCAGTACTTC.

The chain recombines TRBV30 with TRBJ1-6; 7 bases align to TRBD1. Germline assignment: CDR1 GTSNPN and CDR2 SVGIG (reference sequence). The CDR3 consists of 14 residues. V was clipped by 4 bases and J by 6 bases; unmatched bases: 6. The CDR3 spells CAWTLAGGNSPLHF. Written as DNA, the CDR3 is TGTGCCTGGACCTTAGCAGGGGGTAATTCACCCCTCCACTTT. The variable domain in full, with the rest retrieved from reference TRBV30 and TRBJ1-6, is SQTIHQWPATLVQPVGSPLSLECTVEGTSNPNLYWYRQAAGRGLQLLFYSVGIGQISSEVPQNLSASRPQDRQFILSSKKLLLSDSGFYLCAWTLAGGNSPLHFGNGTRLTVT.

The CDR3: CASTFGWNTEAFF. Here the CDR3 DNA reads TGTGCCAGCACTTTCGGTTGGAACACTGAAGCTTTCTTT. This chain links TRBV2 with TRBJ1-1, with D hard to call. V was trimmed by 7 bases and J by 1 base, leaving 10 bases between them. This CDR3 is 13 amino acids long. CDR1 and CDR2 (germline): SNHLY, FYNNEI.

This clone was seen just once. The gene calls are TRBV13 and TRBJ2-1; 9 bases align to TRBD2. Looked up from germline, CDR1 is PRHDT and CDR2 is FYEKMQ (reference sequence). The ends lost 2 bases at V and 10 bases at J; junction bases unmatched: 0. This CDR3 has 12 amino acids. The chain's CDR3 is CASSLSGGEQFF. The CDR3 region has the DNA TGTGCCAGCAGCTTAAGCGGGGGGGAGCAGTTCTTC.

This chain links TRBV19 with TRBJ1-1; D is unclear. Germline V gene sequence: CDR1 LNHDA, CDR2 SQIVND (reference sequence). V gave up 8 bases and J gave up 1 base, with 11 bases separating them. The CDR3 has 13 residues. The CDR3 DNA reads TGTGCCAGTTCCAGACTTCCGAACACTGAAGCTTTCTTT. Protein product: CASSRLPNTEAFF.

The chain uses TRBV11-2 and TRBJ2-5; TRBD2 aligns across 8 bases. J gave up 1 base and V 4 bases, and 5 bases lay outside the gene matches. The germline V gene encodes CDR1 SGHAT and CDR2 FQNNGV. The CDR3 consists of 15 residues. Here the CDR3 DNA reads TGTGCCAGCAGCTCCGTCGCGGGGGGCCAAGAGACCCAGTACTTC. The encoded protein is CASSSVAGGQETQYF.

The rearrangement uses TRBV19 and TRBJ2-3, with D uncertain. This CDR3 has 16 amino acids. The germline gives CDR1 LNHDA, CDR2 SQIVND (reference sequence). Trimming cost V 1 base and J 0 bases, with 11 bases left between them. Here the CDR3 DNA reads TGTGCCAGTAGTATAGTCAGCGACGCTAGCACAGATACGCAGTATTTT. Translating gives CASSIVSDASTDTQYF.